Here is one T cell receptor beta chain with its context. The sample originates from a study of blood T cell repertoires in COVID-19. For the study at large: Spain, Italy and the United States supplied samples that represented acute and convalescent COVID-19.

Donors were grouped by their self-reported clinical history. Germline V CDR1 and CDR2: MNHNS, SASEGT. Trimming shortened V by 2 bases and J by 8 bases, and 7 bases separated the two germline ends. The CDR3 totals 12 residues. Original processing methods: Estimation of nucleated cell counts was performed using reference gene primer amplification. The table came from immunoSEQ multiplex PCR; TCRdb's copy has only in-frame clones and leaves some out. The V and J calls and the clone size are those of that table, but D and trimming were determined from the DNA. Of roughly 240,000 clones listed, 87% are singletons.

This TCR came from a woman in her thirties with acute COVID-19. Input material: PBMCs or T cells enriched from blood (not recorded which). The J gene is TRBJ1-3, the V gene TRBV6-1; D may be TRBD1 (5 bases). The CDR3 nucleotides read TGTGCCAGCAGTGAACAGGGATACACCATATATTTT. Its protein product is CASSEQGYTIYF.